The rows below give T cell receptor beta chains drawn from one sample of a study of cytomegalovirus exposure and HLA in healthy donors. Only in-frame clones appear in the TCRdb table, and some are missing; sequencing was by immunoSEQ multiplex PCR. The table has about 78,000 clones, around 82% seen once. The sequenced material came from PBMCs. These receptors were taken from a male donor in good health and CMV-seronegative. Each CDR3 is given with its conserved first and last residue. The order of the fields is V gene, D gene, J gene, clone size, CDR3 protein, CDR3 DNA. D genes are given only for firm matches. For some rows the clone size is stated as once, few or many, or as a class when expanded; others skip it.

TRBV19	NA	TRBJ2-1	NA	CASKRTGPFNEQFF	TGTGCCAGTAAGCGAACAGGACCATTCAATGAGCAGTTCTTC
TRBV7-2	NA	TRBJ1-5	NA	CASSNIRDRTAQPQHF	TGTGCCAGCAGCAATATCAGAGACAGGACCGCGCAGCCCCAGCATTTT
TRBV28	TRBD2	TRBJ2-2	NA	CASRPSSGNTGELFF	TGTGCCAGCAGACCAAGTAGCGGGAATACCGGGGAGCTGTTTTTT
TRBV7-9	NA	TRBJ2-7	few	CASSFFGGEEQYF	TGTGCCAGCAGCTTCTTTGGGGGCGAAGAGCAGTACTTC
TRBV2	TRBD1	TRBJ1-2	NA	CASSDRQGRVYGYTF	TGTGCCAGCAGTGACCGACAGGGAAGAGTCTATGGCTACACCTTC
TRBV30	TRBD1	TRBJ1-5	NA	CAWSSGGGQPQHF	TGTGCCTGGAGTTCAGGGGGCGGTCAGCCCCAGCATTTT
TRBV19	NA	TRBJ1-1	NA	CASSPERGGTEAFF	TGTGCCAGTAGTCCCGAAAGGGGGGGGACTGAAGCTTTCTTT
TRBV2	NA	TRBJ2-5	NA	CASSEGGLLAETQYF	TGTGCCAGCAGTGAAGGAGGACTTTTGGCAGAGACCCAGTACTTC
TRBV6-1	TRBD1	TRBJ1-1	NA	CASRPGQMNTEAFF	TGTGCCAGCAGACCGGGACAGATGAACACTGAAGCTTTCTTT
TRBV6-6	TRBD1	TRBJ2-7	NA	CASSLSGQGPHEQYF	TGTGCCAGCAGCCTATCCGGACAGGGTCCCCACGAGCAGTACTTC
TRBV6-1	NA	TRBJ1-1	NA	CASSVVRRPEAFF	TGTGCCAGCAGTGTTGTGAGGAGACCTGAAGCTTTCTTT
TRBV28	TRBD2	TRBJ2-1	NA	CASSRASGSNEQFF	TGTGCCAGCAGTAGGGCTAGCGGGAGCAATGAGCAGTTCTTC
TRBV6-4	NA	TRBJ2-1	NA	CASSDSAEGYNEQFF	TGTGCCAGCAGTGACTCGGCGGAGGGCTACAATGAGCAGTTCTTC
TRBV28	NA	TRBJ2-7	NA	CASTFPGVGYEQYF	TGTGCCAGCACATTCCCGGGAGTTGGCTACGAGCAGTACTTC
TRBV5-4	TRBD1	TRBJ2-7	NA	CASSSTGIYEQYF	TGTGCCAGCAGCTCGACAGGGATCTACGAGCAGTACTTC
TRBV9	NA	TRBJ1-5	few	CASSEGSEGVDQPQNF	TGTGCCAGCAGCGAGGGAAGTGAGGGGGTGGATCAGCCCCAGAATTTT
TRBV5-4	TRBD1	TRBJ1-2	NA	CASTTDRVNYGYTF	TGTGCCAGCACCACCGACAGGGTCAACTATGGCTACACCTTC
TRBV30	TRBD2	TRBJ2-1	NA	CAGSGSNEQFF	TGTGCCGGAAGCGGGAGCAATGAGCAGTTCTTC
TRBV5-1	TRBD2	TRBJ2-1	NA	CASSRTSGGPNNEQFF	TGCGCCAGCAGTAGAACTAGCGGGGGGCCTAACAATGAGCAGTTCTTC
TRBV7-2	TRBD1	TRBJ1-3	NA	CASSLDIGQGAQGNTIYF	TGTGCCAGCAGCTTAGATATTGGGCAGGGGGCGCAAGGAAACACCATATATTTT
TRBV5-1	TRBD2	TRBJ2-7	NA	CASSYGLAGRYEQYF	TGCGCCAGCAGCTACGGACTAGCGGGAAGATACGAGCAGTACTTC
TRBV18	TRBD2	TRBJ2-7	once	CASSPESGKGYEQYF	TGTGCCAGCTCACCGGAAAGCGGGAAGGGGTACGAGCAGTACTTC
TRBV11-1	TRBD1	TRBJ2-1	NA	CASSTDRVGSSYNEQFF	TGTGCCAGCAGCACGGACAGGGTAGGAAGCTCCTACAATGAGCAGTTCTTC
TRBV9	TRBD1	TRBJ2-7	NA	CASSGRTGNEQYF	TGTGCCAGCAGCGGGAGGACAGGGAACGAGCAGTACTTC
TRBV28	TRBD2	TRBJ2-3	NA	CASSLSPGLAIRGTRTDTQYF	TGTGCCAGCAGTTTAAGTCCGGGACTAGCGATCCGAGGGACTAGGACAGATACGCAGTATTTT
TRBV28	TRBD2	TRBJ2-1	NA	CASSRGLAGGTMNEQFF	TGTGCCAGCAGCCGCGGACTAGCGGGAGGTACTATGAATGAGCAGTTCTTC
TRBV28	NA	TRBJ2-1	NA	CASSSDSKGNEQFF	TGTGCCAGCAGCTCGGACAGTAAGGGCAATGAGCAGTTCTTC
TRBV7-9	NA	TRBJ1-3	NA	CASSSGRNTIYF	TGTGCCAGCAGCTCCGGGAGGAACACCATATATTTT
TRBV6-6	TRBD1	TRBJ2-3	NA	CATMGQRTDTQYF	TGTGCCACCATGGGACAGCGCACAGATACGCAGTATTTT
TRBV5-8	NA	TRBJ2-7	NA	CASSFGLAGAYEQYF	TGTGCCAGCAGCTTCGGTTTGGCAGGGGCCTACGAGCAGTACTTC
TRBV28	TRBD1	TRBJ2-1	few	CASSLTGTGMFF	TGTGCCAGCAGTTTGACTGGGACAGGTATGTTCTTC
TRBV7-7	TRBD1	TRBJ2-2	NA	CASSRDRVTGELFF	TGTGCCAGCAGCAGGGACAGGGTCACCGGGGAGCTGTTTTTT
TRBV13	TRBD2	TRBJ2-1	NA	CASRDGTSGGASYNEQFF	TGTGCCAGCAGGGACGGGACTAGCGGGGGGGCCTCCTACAATGAGCAGTTCTTC
TRBV10-1	NA	TRBJ2-7	NA	CASSFDWSSGEQYF	TGCGCCAGCAGCTTCGACTGGTCCTCTGGGGAGCAGTACTTC
TRBV9	TRBD2	TRBJ2-3	NA	CASSVYGGGATADTQYF	TGTGCCAGCAGCGTATATGGCGGGGGGGCCACCGCAGATACGCAGTATTTT
TRBV27	TRBD2	TRBJ2-3	NA	CASSPGLAGGTDTQYF	TGTGCCAGCAGTCCCGGGTTAGCGGGGGGCACAGATACGCAGTATTTT
TRBV9	TRBD2	TRBJ2-3	NA	CASSVEEGGPSRADTQYF	TGTGCCAGCAGCGTAGAAGAGGGAGGGCCCTCCAGGGCAGATACGCAGTATTTT
TRBV18	NA	TRBJ1-5	NA	CASSPSTGPNQPQHF	TGTGCCAGCTCACCCTCGACAGGTCCAAATCAGCCCCAGCATTTT
TRBV7-2	TRBD2	TRBJ2-7	NA	CASSLKALAGVNSYEQYF	TGTGCCAGCAGCTTAAAGGCACTAGCGGGAGTTAATAGCTACGAGCAGTACTTC
TRBV13	NA	TRBJ1-6	NA	CASSLGRRGSGNSPLHF	TGTGCCAGCAGCTTGGGACGGCGGGGTTCGGGTAATTCACCCCTCCACTTT
TRBV9	TRBD1	TRBJ2-3	NA	CASSVTGADTQYF	TGTGCCAGCAGCGTTACAGGGGCAGATACGCAGTATTTT
TRBV7-8	NA	TRBJ2-1	NA	CASSLGGVVIEQFF	TGTGCCAGCAGCTTAGGGGGCGTGGTGATTGAGCAGTTCTTC
TRBV7-2	NA	TRBJ1-1	NA	CASSKLEGEAFF	TGTGCCAGCAGCAAACTTGAGGGTGAAGCTTTCTTT
TRBV6-1	NA	TRBJ1-5	NA	CASSVPGGSISSNQPQHF	TGTGCCAGCAGTGTACCGGGCGGGAGTATTTCCTCCAATCAGCCCCAGCATTTT
TRBV12-5	TRBD2	TRBJ2-7	NA	CASGSGVLLSEQYF	TGTGCTAGTGGTAGCGGGGTACTACTTAGCGAGCAGTACTTC
TRBV5-1	NA	TRBJ1-1	NA	CASSPGNMNTEAFF	TGCGCCAGCAGCCCAGGAAACATGAACACTGAAGCTTTCTTT
TRBV7-9	NA	TRBJ1-6	NA	CSSSAMTSPLHF	TGTTCCAGCAGCGCGATGACATCACCCCTCCACTTT
TRBV19	NA	TRBJ1-5	NA	CASSIFQGSGNQPQHF	TGTGCCAGTAGTATATTTCAGGGGTCGGGCAATCAGCCCCAGCATTTT
TRBV7-6	NA	TRBJ2-3	NA	CASSFVLQGDTQYF	TGTGCCAGCAGCTTCGTTCTTCAGGGAGATACGCAGTATTTT
TRBV19	TRBD2	TRBJ2-3	NA	CASMSGSTDTQYF	TGTGCCAGTATGAGCGGGAGTACAGATACGCAGTATTTT
TRBV9	TRBD1	TRBJ1-6	NA	CASSRNPGQDNSPLHF	TGTGCCAGCAGCCGAAATCCGGGACAGGATAATTCACCCCTCCACTTT
TRBV2	NA	TRBJ2-2	NA	CASSVDSTGELFF	TGTGCCAGCTCCGTGGACAGCACCGGGGAGCTGTTTTTT